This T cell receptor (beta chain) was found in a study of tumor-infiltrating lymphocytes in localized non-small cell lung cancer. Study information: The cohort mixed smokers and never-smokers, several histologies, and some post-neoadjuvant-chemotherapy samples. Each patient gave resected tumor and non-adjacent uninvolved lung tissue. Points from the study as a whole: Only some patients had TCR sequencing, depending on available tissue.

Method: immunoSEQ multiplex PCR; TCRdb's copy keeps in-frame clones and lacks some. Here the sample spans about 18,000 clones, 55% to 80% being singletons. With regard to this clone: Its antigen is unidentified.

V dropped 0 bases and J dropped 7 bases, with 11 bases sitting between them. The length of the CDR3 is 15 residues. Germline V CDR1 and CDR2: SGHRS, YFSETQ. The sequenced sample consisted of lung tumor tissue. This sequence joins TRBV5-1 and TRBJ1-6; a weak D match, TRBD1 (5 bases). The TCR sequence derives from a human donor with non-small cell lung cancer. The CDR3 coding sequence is TGCGCCAGCAGCTTGGCCGGGGGAATGAATTCACCCCTCCACTTT. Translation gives CASSLAGGMNSPLHF.